This T cell receptor (beta chain) was found in a study of radiotherapy plus CTLA-4 blockade in lung cancer. Study-wide points: It was early blood T cell clone dynamics, with interferon-beta, that reportedly best predicted response. In blood, tumor-derived TCR clones expanded after radiotherapy plus ipilimumab.

The length of the CDR3 is 15 residues. J lost 7 bases, V lost 2 bases, and 6 bases had no gene match. Germline assignment: CDR1 MDHEN and CDR2 SYDVKM. TCRdb's copy holds only in-frame clones and misses some; the assay was immunoSEQ multiplex PCR. This sample has approximately 90,000 clones, with roughly 85% found just once. This clone appeared once. Antigen: not known. This clonotype was obtained from a human donor with non-small cell lung cancer who had stable disease on radiotherapy plus ipilimumab. This sample comprised peripheral blood, obtained from a patient treated with radiotherapy plus ipilimumab. V usage is TRBV28 and J usage is TRBJ2-2, with 8 nucleotides matching TRBD1. This chain's CDR3 is CASSLATTGGGELFF. The CDR3 bases are TGTGCCAGCAGTTTAGCCACCACAGGGGGCGGGGAGCTGTTTTTT.